The T cell receptor (beta chain) under discussion was sequenced for a study of Ad26.COV2.S vaccination and SARS-CoV-2 variants. Sample treatment: about 20 received Ad26.COV2.S at low or high dose, single or two shots; roughly 5 received placebo; per-sample allocation not given. The investigators took samples on day 63 after the first vaccine or placebo injection. The assay was immunoSEQ multiplex PCR, and TCRdb's table has in-frame clones only and misses some. The sample includes 300,000 to 450,000 clones, approximately 84% of them seen just once. The CDR3 sequence is 12 residues long. Germline CDR1 is MDHEN and CDR2 is SYDVKM. Trimming stripped 6 bases from V and 16 bases from J, with 16 bases between.

The V and J genes are TRBV28 and TRBJ1-6; no reliable D call. The receptor comes from a person aged 18-65 years who received the Ad26.COV2.S COVID-19 vaccine or a placebo. The source was peripheral blood, collected in a trial of Ad26.COV2.S vaccine versus placebo. CDR3 sequence: CASSPAWSNLHF. In DNA, the CDR3 is TGTGCCAGCAGCCCGGCCTGGTCGAATCTCCACTTT.